The rows below give T cell receptor beta chains drawn from one sample of a study of shared clonotypes between healthy human individuals. Sequencing used immunoSEQ multiplex PCR; TCRdb keeps in-frame clones, though not all of them. This table has 550,000 to 800,000 clones, less than 95% appearing once. The sample taken for sequencing was memory CD8+ T cells from PBMCs. The receptors stem from a man aged 18 to 29 in good health. Some clones in this sample may be carry-over from other donors' samples. The CDR3 runs from the conserved cysteine through the conserved F or W. The D gene is left open where the match is weak.

d_call j_call v_call cdr3_aa
TRBD1 TRBJ2-7 TRBV13 CASSSTGGAFGYEQYF
. TRBJ1-4 TRBV5-8 CASSWAATNEKLFF
. TRBJ1-1 TRBV15 CATSGAGLTEAFF
TRBD1 TRBJ2-2 TRBV9 CASSVRGQGNTGELFF
. TRBJ1-5 TRBV9 CASSARGEQPQHF
TRBD1 TRBJ2-3 TRBV13 CASSLRQGVRTDTQYF
TRBD2 TRBJ2-1 TRBV19 CASSIFWASGALYNEQFF
. TRBJ2-5 TRBV7-9 CASSLVPPPGRETQYF
TRBD1 TRBJ1-2 TRBV9 CASSASGTGFFGYTF
TRBD2 TRBJ2-3 TRBV13 CASSQKLAGVGDTQYF
. TRBJ1-1 TRBV30 CAWSRRGIEAFF
. TRBJ1-2 TRBV4-1 CASSQRFSTNYGYTF
. TRBJ2-7 TRBV5-1 CASSWAGSAYEQYF
. TRBJ1-1 TRBV5-6 CASSFGPGGFTEAFF